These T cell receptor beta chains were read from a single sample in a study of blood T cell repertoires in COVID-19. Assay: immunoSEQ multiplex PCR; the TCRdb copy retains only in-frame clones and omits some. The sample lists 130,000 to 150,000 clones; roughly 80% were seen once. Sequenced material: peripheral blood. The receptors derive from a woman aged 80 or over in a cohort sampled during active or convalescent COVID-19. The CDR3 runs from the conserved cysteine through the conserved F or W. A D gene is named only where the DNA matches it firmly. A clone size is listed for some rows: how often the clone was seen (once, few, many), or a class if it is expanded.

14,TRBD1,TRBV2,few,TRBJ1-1,TGTGCCAGCAGCACAAGACAGGGAAACACTGAAGCTTTCTTT,CASSTRQGNTEAFF
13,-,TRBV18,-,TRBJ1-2,TGTGCCAGCTCAGGCGACATTACCAATGGCTACACCTTC,CASSGDITNGYTF
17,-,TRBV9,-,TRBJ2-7,TGTGCCAGCAGCGTTGGGGGGGCCGGCGGACTTACCTACGAGCAGTACTTC,CASSVGGAGGLTYEQYF
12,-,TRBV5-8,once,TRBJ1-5,TGTGCCAGCAGACGGGGGAATCAGCCCCAGCATTTT,CASRRGNQPQHF
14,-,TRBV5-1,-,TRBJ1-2,TGCGCCAGCAGCTTAGAACAGGGACGATATGGCTACACCTTC,CASSLEQGRYGYTF
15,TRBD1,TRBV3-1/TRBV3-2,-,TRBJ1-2,TGTGCCAGCAGCCAGGGACAGGCGACCATGTATGGCTACACCTTC,CASSQGQATMYGYTF
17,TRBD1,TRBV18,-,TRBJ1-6,TGTGCCAGCTCACCAAGGTTGACAGGGGATAGGGACTCACCCCTCCACTTT,CASSPRLTGDRDSPLHF
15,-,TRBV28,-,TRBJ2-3,TGTGCCAGCAGTTTACCCGGGTCGGCGGTAGATACGCAGTATTTT,CASSLPGSAVDTQYF
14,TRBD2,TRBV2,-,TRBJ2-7,TGTGCCAGCAGGAGGGCGGGGGGCCGGTACGAGCAGTACTTC,CASRRAGGRYEQYF
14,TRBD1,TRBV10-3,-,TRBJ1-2,TGTGCCATCAGGGAAGGACAGGGTAACTATGGCTACACCTTC,CAIREGQGNYGYTF
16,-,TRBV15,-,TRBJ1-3,TGTGCCACCAGCAGGCAGACAGGTTTCTCTGGAAACACCATATATTTT,CATSRQTGFSGNTIYF
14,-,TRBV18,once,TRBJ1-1,TGTGCCAGCTCACCAACGGACAGGAACACTGAAGCTTTCTTT,CASSPTDRNTEAFF
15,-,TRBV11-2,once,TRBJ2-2,TGTGCCAGCAGCCGAAACAGGCAACTCACCGGGGAGCTGTTTTTT,CASSRNRQLTGELFF
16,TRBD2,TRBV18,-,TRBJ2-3,TGTGCCAGCTCCCCGGGCGCTAGCGGGGTCACAGATACGCAGTATTTT,CASSPGASGVTDTQYF
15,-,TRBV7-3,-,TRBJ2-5,TGTGCCAGCAGCTTGGGGCAGACTTTTCAAGAGACCCAGTACTTC,CASSLGQTFQETQYF
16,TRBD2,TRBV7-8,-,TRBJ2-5,TGTGCCAGCAGCTTAGTAGGCGGGGGGTGGCAAGAGACCCAGTACTTC,CASSLVGGGWQETQYF
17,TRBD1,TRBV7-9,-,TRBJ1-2,TGTGCCAGCAGCTTAGAGGGGGCCAGGAGCCTTAACTATGGCTACACCTTC,CASSLEGARSLNYGYTF
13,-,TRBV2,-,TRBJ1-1,TGTGCCAGCAGTCGGGGTGGTGGCACTGAAGCTTTCTTT,CASSRGGGTEAFF
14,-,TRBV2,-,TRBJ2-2,TGTGCCAGCGGCACGGGGGTAAACACCGGGGAGCTGTTTTTT,CASGTGVNTGELFF
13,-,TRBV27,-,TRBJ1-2,TGTGCCAGCAGTTTACAAGGAACGAGGGGCTACACCTTC,CASSLQGTRGYTF
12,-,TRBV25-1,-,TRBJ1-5,TGTGCCAGCAGGGGGCCCAATCAGCCCCAGCATTTT,CASRGPNQPQHF
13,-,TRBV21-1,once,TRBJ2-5,TGTGCCAGCAGCAAAGTCAACCAGGAGACCCAGTACTTC,CASSKVNQETQYF